Listed below are T cell receptor beta chains from one sample, sequenced in a study of blood T cells in healthy people across ages. TCRdb reprocessed the 5' RACE reads via MiXCR and lists one record per CDR3 protein. The sample lists approximately 1,700,000 distinct CDR3 sequences, around 40% seen once, with about 23% in the top ten. Sequences were obtained from blood. These receptors were collected from a human donor in good health. CDR3s include the opening cysteine and the closing phenylalanine or tryptophan. The D gene is left open where the match is weak. A clone size is listed for some rows: how often the clone was seen (once, few, many), or a class if it is expanded.

clone_size: few
d_call: -
v_call: TRBV15
j_call: TRBJ1-2
cdr3_aa: CATSRVGTTYGYTF
cdr3_nt: TGTGCCACCAGCAGAGTTGGGACAACCTATGGCTACACCTTC

clone_size: -
d_call: -
v_call: TRBV5-1
j_call: TRBJ1-2
cdr3_aa: CASSLVGHNYGYTF
cdr3_nt: TGCGCCAGCAGCTTGGTTGGACACAACTATGGCTACACCTTC

clone_size: -
d_call: -
v_call: TRBV7-6
j_call: TRBJ2-7
cdr3_aa: CASSYLTGPTLYEQYF
cdr3_nt: TGTGCCAGCAGCTATCTGACAGGACCTACCCTTTACGAGCAGTACTTC

clone_size: -
d_call: -
v_call: TRBV9
j_call: TRBJ1-5
cdr3_aa: CASSVGGGQGDQPQHF
cdr3_nt: TGTGCCAGCAGCGTAGGAGGGGGGCAGGGTGATCAGCCCCAGCATTTT

clone_size: -
d_call: -
v_call: TRBV11-3
j_call: TRBJ1-1
cdr3_aa: CASSGWQGTEAFF
cdr3_nt: TGTGCCAGCAGCGGGTGGCAGGGCACTGAAGCTTTCTTT

clone_size: -
d_call: -
v_call: TRBV7-8
j_call: TRBJ1-2
cdr3_aa: CASSYPPGHRNYGYTF
cdr3_nt: TGTGCCAGCAGCTACCCACCGGGACATAGGAACTATGGCTACACCTTC

clone_size: -
d_call: -
v_call: TRBV7-9
j_call: TRBJ2-7
cdr3_aa: CASSGMDDSYEQYF
cdr3_nt: TGTGCCAGCAGTGGTATGGACGATTCCTACGAGCAGTACTTC

clone_size: -
d_call: -
v_call: TRBV5-1
j_call: TRBJ2-7
cdr3_aa: CASSRVGTHQSYEQYF
cdr3_nt: TGCGCCAGCAGCCGGGTCGGGACACATCAATCCTACGAGCAGTACTTC

clone_size: many
d_call: -
v_call: TRBV28
j_call: TRBJ2-2
cdr3_aa: CASILFSGGELFF
cdr3_nt: TGTGCCAGCATCCTTTTTTCGGGGGGGGAGCTGTTTTTT

clone_size: many
d_call: TRBD2
v_call: TRBV4-2
j_call: TRBJ2-7
cdr3_aa: CASSQDGGYEQYF
cdr3_nt: TGCGCCAGCAGCCAAGACGGGGGGTACGAGCAGTACTTC

clone_size: -
d_call: -
v_call: TRBV7-2
j_call: TRBJ2-7
cdr3_aa: CASSFRGSGEVSYEQYF
cdr3_nt: TGTGCCAGCAGCTTTCGGGGGAGCGGTGAGGTATCCTACGAGCAGTACTTC

clone_size: -
d_call: TRBD2
v_call: TRBV20-1
j_call: TRBJ2-5
cdr3_aa: CSASPEVGLIHLQQYF
cdr3_nt: TGCAGTGCTAGCCCGGAGGTGGGACTAATCCATCTCCAGCAGTACTTC

clone_size: -
d_call: TRBD1
v_call: TRBV5-1
j_call: TRBJ2-7
cdr3_aa: CASSLQGSGDEQYF
cdr3_nt: TGCGCCAGCAGCCTACAGGGGTCTGGGGACGAGCAGTACTTC

clone_size: few
d_call: -
v_call: TRBV12-3/TRBV12-4
j_call: TRBJ1-1
cdr3_aa: CASSVDYPDTETFF
cdr3_nt: TGTGCCAGCAGCGTTGACTATCCTGACACTGAAACTTTCTTT

clone_size: -
d_call: TRBD1
v_call: TRBV7-6
j_call: TRBJ1-4
cdr3_aa: CASSLNKGQGAEKLFF
cdr3_nt: TGTGCCAGCAGCTTAAATAAAGGACAGGGGGCTGAAAAACTGTTTTTT

clone_size: -
d_call: TRBD1
v_call: TRBV7-2
j_call: TRBJ1-1
cdr3_aa: CASSFRDRAATEAFF
cdr3_nt: TGTGCCAGCAGCTTCCGGGACAGGGCGGCGACTGAAGCTTTCTTT

clone_size: -
d_call: -
v_call: TRBV29-1
j_call: TRBJ2-3
cdr3_aa: CSVQTRVLSHTQYF
cdr3_nt: TGCAGCGTTCAGACCCGAGTGCTCAGCCATACGCAGTATTTT

clone_size: -
d_call: -
v_call: TRBV29-1
j_call: TRBJ1-2
cdr3_aa: CSVEVTQGNGYTF
cdr3_nt: TGCAGCGTTGAAGTCACGCAGGGGAATGGCTACACCTTC

clone_size: -
d_call: -
v_call: TRBV5-1
j_call: TRBJ1-2
cdr3_aa: CASNVAGGYGYTF
cdr3_nt: TGCGCCAGCAATGTGGCGGGTGGCTATGGCTACACCTTC

clone_size: -
d_call: -
v_call: TRBV7-2
j_call: TRBJ2-1
cdr3_aa: CASSLRVGGLSYDEQFF
cdr3_nt: TGTGCCAGCAGCTTACGAGTGGGGGGTCTTTCCTACGATGAGCAGTTCTTC

clone_size: -
d_call: -
v_call: TRBV10-3
j_call: TRBJ2-1
cdr3_aa: CAISVSYNEQFF
cdr3_nt: TGTGCCATCAGTGTCTCATACAATGAGCAGTTCTTC

clone_size: few
d_call: -
v_call: TRBV4-3
j_call: TRBJ2-3
cdr3_aa: CASSLPGWGGGTDTQYF
cdr3_nt: TGCGCCAGCAGCCTTCCCGGATGGGGAGGAGGGACAGATACGCAGTATTTT